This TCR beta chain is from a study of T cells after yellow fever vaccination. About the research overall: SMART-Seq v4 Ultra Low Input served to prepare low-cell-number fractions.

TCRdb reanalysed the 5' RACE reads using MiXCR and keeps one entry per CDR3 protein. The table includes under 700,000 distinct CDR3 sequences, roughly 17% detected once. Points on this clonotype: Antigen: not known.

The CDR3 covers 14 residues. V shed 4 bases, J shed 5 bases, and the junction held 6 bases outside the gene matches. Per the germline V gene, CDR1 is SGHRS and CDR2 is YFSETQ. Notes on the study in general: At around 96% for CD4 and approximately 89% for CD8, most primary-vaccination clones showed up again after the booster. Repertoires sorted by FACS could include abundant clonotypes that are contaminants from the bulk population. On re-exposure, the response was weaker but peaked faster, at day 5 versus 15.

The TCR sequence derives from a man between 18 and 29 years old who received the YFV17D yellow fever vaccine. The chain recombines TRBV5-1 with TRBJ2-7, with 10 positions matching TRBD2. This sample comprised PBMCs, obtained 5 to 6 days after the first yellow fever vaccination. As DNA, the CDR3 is TGCGCCAGCAGCCATAGCGGGGGGCCCCACGAGCAGTACTTC. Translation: CASSHSGGPHEQYF. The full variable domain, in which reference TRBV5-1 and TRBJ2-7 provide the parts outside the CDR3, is KAGVTQTPRYLIKTRGQQVTLSCSPISGHRSVSWYQQTPGQGLQFLFEYFSETQRNKGNFPGRFSGRQFSNSRSEMNVSTLELGDSALYLCASSHSGGPHEQYFGPGTRLTVT.